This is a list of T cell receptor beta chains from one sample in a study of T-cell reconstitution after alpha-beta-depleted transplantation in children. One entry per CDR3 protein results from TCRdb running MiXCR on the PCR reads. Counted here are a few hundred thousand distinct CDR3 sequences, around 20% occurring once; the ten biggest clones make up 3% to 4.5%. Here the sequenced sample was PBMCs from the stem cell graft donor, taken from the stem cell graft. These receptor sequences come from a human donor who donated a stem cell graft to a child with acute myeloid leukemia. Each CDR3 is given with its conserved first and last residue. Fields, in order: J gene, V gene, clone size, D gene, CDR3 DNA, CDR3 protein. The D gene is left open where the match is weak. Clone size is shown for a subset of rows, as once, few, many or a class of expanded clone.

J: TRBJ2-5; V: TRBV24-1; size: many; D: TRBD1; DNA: TGTGCCACCAGTGAAACGACAGGGAAGGAGACCCAGTACTTC; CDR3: CATSETTGKETQYF
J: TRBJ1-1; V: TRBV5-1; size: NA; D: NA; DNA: TGCGCCAGCAGCTTGGTTGGCACTGGTGCGAACACTGAAGCTTTCTTT; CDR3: CASSLVGTGANTEAFF
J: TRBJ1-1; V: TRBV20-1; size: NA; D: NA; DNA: TGCAGTGCTAGTTTCCGGGGCGTGAACACTGAAGCTTTCTTT; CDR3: CSASFRGVNTEAFF
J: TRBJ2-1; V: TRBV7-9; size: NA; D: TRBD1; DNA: TGTGCCAGCAGCTCACCCATGGGGGACAGGGTGAAGTTCTTC; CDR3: CASSSPMGDRVKFF
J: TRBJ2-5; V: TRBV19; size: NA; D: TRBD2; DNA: TGTGCCAGTAGTTCGAGGACTAGCGGGAGCGAGACCCAGTACTTC; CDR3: CASSSRTSGSETQYF
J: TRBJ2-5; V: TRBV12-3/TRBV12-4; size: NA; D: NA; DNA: TGTGCCAGCAGTTTATCGGGGGTGGCAGAGACCCAGTACTTC; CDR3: CASSLSGVAETQYF
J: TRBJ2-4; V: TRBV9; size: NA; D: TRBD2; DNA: TGTGCCAGCAGCGCGGAGGGGCTAGCGGAAAACATTCAGTACTTC; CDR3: CASSAEGLAENIQYF
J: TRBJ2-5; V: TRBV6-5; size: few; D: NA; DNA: TGTGCCAGTTGGTCTGGGGGAGGGACCCAGTACTTC; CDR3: CASWSGGGTQYF
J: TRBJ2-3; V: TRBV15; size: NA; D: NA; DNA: TGTGCCACCAGCAGGGACGTCGGGCATCCAGATACGCAGTATTTT; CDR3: CATSRDVGHPDTQYF
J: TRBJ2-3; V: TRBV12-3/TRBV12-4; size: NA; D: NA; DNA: TGTGCCAGCAGTTTCCAGACTGGCACAGATACGCAGTATTTT; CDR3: CASSFQTGTDTQYF
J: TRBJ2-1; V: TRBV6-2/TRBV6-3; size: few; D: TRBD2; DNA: TGTGCCAGCAGTACCCGGGATACGGGACTAGCGGGAGGGCCTCGGAACAATGAGCAGTTCTTC; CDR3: CASSTRDTGLAGGPRNNEQFF
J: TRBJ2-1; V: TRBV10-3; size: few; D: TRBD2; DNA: TGTGCCATCAGTAAGGAACTAGCGGGAGGACCCAAAGACAATGAGCAGTTCTTC; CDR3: CAISKELAGGPKDNEQFF
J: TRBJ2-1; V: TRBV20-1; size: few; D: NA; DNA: TGCAGTGGGTCCGCCAACAATGAGCAGTTCTTC; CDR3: CSGSANNEQFF
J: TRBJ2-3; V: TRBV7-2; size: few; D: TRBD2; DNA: TGTGCCAGCAGCTTAGAGCGGGAGGATACGCAGTATTTT; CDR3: CASSLEREDTQYF
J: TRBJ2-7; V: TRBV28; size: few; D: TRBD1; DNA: TGTGCCAGCAGTTTGTACAGGGGATCTCTTGGCTACGAGCAGTACTTC; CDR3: CASSLYRGSLGYEQYF
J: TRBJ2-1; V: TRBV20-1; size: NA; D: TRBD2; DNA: TGCAGTGCTAGCCGGTCCGGGAGGGCCTACAATGAGCAGTTCTTC; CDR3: CSASRSGRAYNEQFF
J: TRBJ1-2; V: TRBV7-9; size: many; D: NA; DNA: TGTGCCAGCAGCCCAGTCTTTCCGGGGTCTACTAACTATGGCTACACCTTC; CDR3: CASSPVFPGSTNYGYTF
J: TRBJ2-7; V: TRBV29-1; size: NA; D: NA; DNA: TGCAGCGTTGAAGGACCCGCTCCGCGGGAGCAGTACTTC; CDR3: CSVEGPAPREQYF
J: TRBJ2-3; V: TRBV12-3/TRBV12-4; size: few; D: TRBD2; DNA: TGTGCCAGCAGGGGCGGACTAGCGGCTGACTATACGCAGTATTTT; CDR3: CASRGGLAADYTQYF
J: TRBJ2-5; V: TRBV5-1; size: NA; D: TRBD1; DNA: TGCGCCAGTAGGACAGGAAAAGAAGGAGAGACCCAGTACTTC; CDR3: CASRTGKEGETQYF
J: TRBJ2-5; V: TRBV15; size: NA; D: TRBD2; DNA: TGTGCCACCAGCAGACGGGGACTAGAGGAGACCCAGTACTTC; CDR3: CATSRRGLEETQYF
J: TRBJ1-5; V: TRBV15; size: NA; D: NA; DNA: TGTGCCACCAGCCCAGACCCCGGGTGGAATCAGCCCCAGCATTTT; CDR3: CATSPDPGWNQPQHF
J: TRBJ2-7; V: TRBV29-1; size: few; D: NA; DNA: TGCAGCGTTGCCCTACAGGGGGGGTCCTACGAGCAGTACTTC; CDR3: CSVALQGGSYEQYF
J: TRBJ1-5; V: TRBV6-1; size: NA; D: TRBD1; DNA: TGTGCCAGCAGCCTTTACCGGGACAGAAATCAGCCCCAGCATTTT; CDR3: CASSLYRDRNQPQHF
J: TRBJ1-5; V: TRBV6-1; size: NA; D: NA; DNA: TGTGCCAGCAGTGAATTCGGAAGTAATCAGCCCCAGCATTTT; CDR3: CASSEFGSNQPQHF
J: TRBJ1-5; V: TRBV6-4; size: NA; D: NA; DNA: TGTGCCAGCAGTCCGGATTATAGCAATCAGCCCCAGCATTTT; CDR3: CASSPDYSNQPQHF
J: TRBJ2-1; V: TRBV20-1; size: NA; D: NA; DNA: TGCAGTGCTAGAGATGAGAAGCGGTATTACAATGAGCAGTTCTTC; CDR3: CSARDEKRYYNEQFF
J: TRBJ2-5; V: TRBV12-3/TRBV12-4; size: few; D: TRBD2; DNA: TGTGCCAGCAGTTTAGACCGGGGGACTAGGGGGACCCAGTACTTC; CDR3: CASSLDRGTRGTQYF
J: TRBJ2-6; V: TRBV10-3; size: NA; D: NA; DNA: TGTGCCATCAGTGACTCCAGGGCTGGGGCCAACGTCCTGACTTTC; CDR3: CAISDSRAGANVLTF
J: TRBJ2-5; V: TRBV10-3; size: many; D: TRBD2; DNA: TGTGCCATCAGTGATCCAGCGGGAGTGGAGACCCAGTACTTC; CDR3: CAISDPAGVETQYF
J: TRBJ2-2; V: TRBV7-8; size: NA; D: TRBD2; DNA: TGTGCCAGCAGCACCAGACTAGCGGGAGATGTCGGGGAGCTGTTTTTT; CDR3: CASSTRLAGDVGELFF
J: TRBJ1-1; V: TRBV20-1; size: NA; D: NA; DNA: TGCAGTGCCGCCCGTGGGGGGACTGAAGCTTTCTTT; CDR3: CSAARGGTEAFF
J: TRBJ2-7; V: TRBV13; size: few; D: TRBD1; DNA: TGTGCCAGCAGCTTTACGACAGGGATACGCTACGAGCAGTACTTC; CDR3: CASSFTTGIRYEQYF
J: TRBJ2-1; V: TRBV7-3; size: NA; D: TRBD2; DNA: TGTGCCAGCAGCATCGGACTAGCGGTTTACAATGAGCAGTTCTTC; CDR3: CASSIGLAVYNEQFF
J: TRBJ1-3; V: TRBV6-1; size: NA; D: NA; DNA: TGTGCCAGCGGGGCGGATGGAGGCCCTGGAAACACCATATATTTT; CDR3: CASGADGGPGNTIYF
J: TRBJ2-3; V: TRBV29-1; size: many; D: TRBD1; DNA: TGCAGCGGTACCGGGACAGGGGTTAGCACAGATACGCAGTATTTT; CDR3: CSGTGTGVSTDTQYF
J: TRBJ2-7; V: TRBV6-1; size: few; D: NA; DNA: TGTGCCAGCAGTGCCTCCCCGGGAGAGGTCTACGAGCAGTACTTC; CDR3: CASSASPGEVYEQYF
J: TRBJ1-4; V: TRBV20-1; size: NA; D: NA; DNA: TGCAGTGCTAGAGTCGGGGGGGCCAATGAAAAACTGTTTTTT; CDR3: CSARVGGANEKLFF
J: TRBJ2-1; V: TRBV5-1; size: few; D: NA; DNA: TGCGCCACTAAGGAGAGAGACTACTACAATGAGCAGTTCTTC; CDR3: CATKERDYYNEQFF
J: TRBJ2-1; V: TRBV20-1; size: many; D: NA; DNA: TGCAGTGCTAGTTCGGGAGTAAAGTTCTTC; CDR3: CSASSGVKFF
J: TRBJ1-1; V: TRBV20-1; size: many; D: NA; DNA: TGCAGTGCTAGAGATAGGGGCTTTGGCGCTGAAGCTTTCTTT; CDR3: CSARDRGFGAEAFF
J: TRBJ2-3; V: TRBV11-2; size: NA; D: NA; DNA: TGTGCCAGCAGCTTAAAGGACGATACAGATACGCAGTATTTT; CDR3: CASSLKDDTDTQYF
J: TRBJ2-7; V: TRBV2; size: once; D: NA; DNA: TGTGCCAGCAGGACAGAAGGGGACTACGAGCAGTACTTC; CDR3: CASRTEGDYEQYF
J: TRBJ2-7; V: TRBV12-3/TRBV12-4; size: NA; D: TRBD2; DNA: TGTGCCAGCAGCTCCACTAGCGGAGACATATACGAGCAGTACTTC; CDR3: CASSSTSGDIYEQYF
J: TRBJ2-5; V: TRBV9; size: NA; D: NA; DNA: TGTGCCAGCTCCCAGGGGATCTACCAAGAGACCCAGTACTTC; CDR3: CASSQGIYQETQYF
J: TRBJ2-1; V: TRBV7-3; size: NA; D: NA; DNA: TGTGCCAGCAGCCCCCGTAGCCTAGGTGGCTACAATGAGCAGTTCTTC; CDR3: CASSPRSLGGYNEQFF
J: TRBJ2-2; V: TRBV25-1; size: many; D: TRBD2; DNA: TGTGCCAGCAGTGATTTGGGGCTAGCGGGAGGCAACGGGGAGCTGTTTTTT; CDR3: CASSDLGLAGGNGELFF
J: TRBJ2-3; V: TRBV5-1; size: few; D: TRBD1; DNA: TGCGCCAGCAGCTCGACAGGGGGCTTAGATACGCAGTATTTT; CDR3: CASSSTGGLDTQYF
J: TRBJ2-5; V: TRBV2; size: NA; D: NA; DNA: TGTGCCAGCGAGACACCTCCGGAGACCCAGTACTTC; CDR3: CASETPPETQYF
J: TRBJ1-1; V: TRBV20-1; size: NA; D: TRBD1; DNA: TGCAGTGCTAGAGAAGGGACAGAGTACACTGAAGCTTTCTTT; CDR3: CSAREGTEYTEAFF
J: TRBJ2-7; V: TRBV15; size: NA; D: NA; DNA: TGTGCCACCAGCAGAGGGACAGCACCTACCTACGAGCAGTACTTC; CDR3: CATSRGTAPTYEQYF
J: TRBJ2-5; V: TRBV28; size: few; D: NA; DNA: TGTGCCAGCAGTCCTAGACAGTTTAAAGAGACCCAGTACTTC; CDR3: CASSPRQFKETQYF
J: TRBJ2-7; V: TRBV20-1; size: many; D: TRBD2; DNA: TGCAGTGCAGCTGGGGAGGGATTGACCTACGAGCAGTACTTC; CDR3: CSAAGEGLTYEQYF